The rows below give T cell receptor beta chains drawn from one sample of a study of blood T cell repertoires in COVID-19. Using immunoSEQ multiplex PCR, the repertoire was profiled, and TCRdb retains in-frame clones only, with some absent. The table records approximately 210,000 clones, around 82% of them present only once. The specimen was PBMCs or T cells enriched from blood (not recorded which). The receptors were sampled from a man aged 25-45 years with acute COVID-19. CDR3s include the opening cysteine and the closing phenylalanine or tryptophan. Fields, in order: V gene, D gene, clone size, J gene, CDR3 length, CDR3 DNA, CDR3 protein. The D gene is left open where the match is weak. A row's size may be missing; if present it is once, few, many or a size class.

TRBV5-1	NA	NA	TRBJ1-2	18	TGCGCCAGCAGCTCGGGAGAGATAGTGACCCGACTTAACTATGGCTACACCTTC	CASSSGEIVTRLNYGYTF
TRBV2	NA	few	TRBJ1-6	15	TGTGCCAGCAGGTTACAGGGAATAGGTAATTCACCCCTCCACTTT	CASRLQGIGNSPLHF
TRBV30	NA	NA	TRBJ2-1	12	TGTGCCTTAGGGGCTGTAGCCAGTGAGCAGTTCTTC	CALGAVASEQFF
TRBV7-6	TRBD1	NA	TRBJ1-5	16	TGTGCCAGCAGCTGCCAAATGAACAGGGGTAATCAGCCCCAGCATTTT	CASSCQMNRGNQPQHF
TRBV19	TRBD1	NA	TRBJ1-1	14	TGTGCCAGTAGTCCTCTGACAGGGGGGTATGAAGCTTTCTTT	CASSPLTGGYEAFF
TRBV5-1	NA	NA	TRBJ2-5	14	TGCGCCAGCAGCCCTGGGACTGCACAAGAGACCCAGTACTTC	CASSPGTAQETQYF
TRBV19	NA	NA	TRBJ2-7	13	TGTGCCAGTAGTATAGCGGAGGCCTACGAGCAGTACTTC	CASSIAEAYEQYF
TRBV6-1	TRBD2	NA	TRBJ2-5	17	TGTGCCAGCAGTGAAGTGATTAGCGGGGGCCAAAAAGAGACCCAGTACTTC	CASSEVISGGQKETQYF
TRBV7-9	NA	NA	TRBJ2-3	13	TGTGCCAGCAGCCCGGAGAGCACAGATACGCAGTATTTT	CASSPESTDTQYF
TRBV19	TRBD1	once	TRBJ1-6	16	TGTGCCAGTAGTCAACAGGGGAGCTCCTATAATTCACCCCTCCACTTT	CASSQQGSSYNSPLHF
TRBV24-1	NA	once	TRBJ1-1	17	TGTGCCACCAGTGATTTTGACAGAATAAACATGAACACTGAAGCTTTCTTT	CATSDFDRINMNTEAFF
TRBV21-1	NA	NA	TRBJ2-7	17	TGTGCCAGCAGCAAAGGGGGACGACAGGGTAGCTCCTACGAGCAGTACTTC	CASSKGGRQGSSYEQYF
TRBV14	NA	NA	TRBJ1-1	14	TGTGCCACCAGTAAACAGGCTTGGAACACTGAAGCTTTCTTT	CATSKQAWNTEAFF
TRBV5-1	NA	NA	TRBJ1-2	15	TGCGCCAGCAGCTTGGAACCCCACAAGGGAGATGGCTACACCTTC	CASSLEPHKGDGYTF
TRBV10-2	TRBD1	NA	TRBJ1-6	14	TGCGCCAGCAGTGGGGGACAGGGGACATCACCCCTCCACTTT	CASSGGQGTSPLHF
TRBV5-1	NA	NA	TRBJ2-1	17	TGCGCCAGCAGCTTGGAAATCAGCGGCAGCTCCTACAATGAGCAGTTCTTC	CASSLEISGSSYNEQFF
TRBV9	TRBD2	NA	TRBJ2-7	17	TGTGCCAGCAGCGTCGGTCTAGCGGGGGAACAATCCTACGAGCAGTACTTC	CASSVGLAGEQSYEQYF
TRBV19	NA	NA	TRBJ2-2	11	TGTGCCAGTAGGAGCGGCGGGGAGCTGTTTTTT	CASRSGGELFF
TRBV28	NA	NA	TRBJ1-2	12	TGTGCCAGCTTCGGGGGATGGGGTGGCTACACCTTC	CASFGGWGGYTF
TRBV9	NA	once	TRBJ2-1	15	TGTGCCAGCAGCGTAGAGGGGACTGCCCACAATGAGCAGTTCTTC	CASSVEGTAHNEQFF
TRBV9	NA	NA	TRBJ2-7	15	TGTGCCAGCAGCGCCTGGGACTCCCCTGGGGGGGAGCAGTACTTC	CASSAWDSPGGEQYF
TRBV5-1	TRBD1	few	TRBJ1-6	17	TGCGCCAGCAGCCGGTCTCCTCCAGGGGGCGAAAATTCACCCCTCCACTTT	CASSRSPPGGENSPLHF
TRBV6-1	NA	NA	TRBJ2-2	14	TGTGCCAGCAGTGAATCGGGGATCAACGGGGAGCTGTTTTTT	CASSESGINGELFF
TRBV19	NA	NA	TRBJ2-2	15	TGTGCCAGTAGTATAGATCCGGGGAGGACCGGGGAGCTGTTTTTT	CASSIDPGRTGELFF
TRBV12-5	NA	NA	TRBJ1-6	16	TGTGCTAGTGGTTTGGCCACAGGACAGCTAAATTCACCCCTCCACTTT	CASGLATGQLNSPLHF
TRBV5-1	TRBD2	NA	TRBJ2-1	16	TGCGCCAGCAGCCAGGATAGCGGGGCCTCCTACAATGAGCAGTTCTTC	CASSQDSGASYNEQFF
TRBV5-4	TRBD2	NA	TRBJ2-2	16	TGTGCCAGCAGCGACCGACTAGCGAGGAACACCGGGGAGCTGTTTTTT	CASSDRLARNTGELFF
TRBV5-1	NA	NA	TRBJ2-3	15	TGCGCCAGCAGCTTGGGGGCAGCAAGCACAGATACGCAGTATTTT	CASSLGAASTDTQYF
TRBV27	NA	NA	TRBJ1-5	15	TGTGCCAGCAGTTTATCTTCGGGGGTCGATCAGCCCCAGCATTTT	CASSLSSGVDQPQHF
TRBV2	TRBD2	once	TRBJ2-5	14	TGTGCCAGCAGTGAGCTAGCGGAACAAGAGACCCAGTACTTC	CASSELAEQETQYF
TRBV5-1	TRBD1	NA	TRBJ2-2	15	TGCGCCAGCAGCTTGGGACAGGGGGTGCCCGGGGAGCTGTTTTTT	CASSLGQGVPGELFF
TRBV19	TRBD1	NA	TRBJ2-1	14	TGTGCCACTAGTTGGACAGGCTCCTACAATGAGCAGTTCTTC	CATSWTGSYNEQFF
TRBV20-1	NA	NA	TRBJ1-1	13	TGCAGTGCTAGTATCGGGATGAACACTGAAGCTTTCTTT	CSASIGMNTEAFF
TRBV9	NA	once	TRBJ1-3	13	TGTGCCAGCAGCACCGGACAGGGAAACACCATATATTTT	CASSTGQGNTIYF
TRBV18	NA	NA	TRBJ1-4	12	TGTGCGTCTCGGGGGGCCCAGGAAAAACTGTTTTTT	CASRGAQEKLFF
TRBV3-1/TRBV3-2	TRBD2	NA	TRBJ2-3	17	TGTGCCAGCAGCCAAAGAAGCGGGGGGCCGGGCACAGATACGCAGTATTTT	CASSQRSGGPGTDTQYF
TRBV6-1	NA	few	TRBJ1-2	11	TGTGCCAGCAGTGATACAGGGAGCTACACCTTC	CASSDTGSYTF
TRBV5-5	TRBD1	NA	TRBJ2-1	18	TGTGCCAGCAGCTTAAATTTCCGGGACAGGGTACAAGGGGTTATGGAGTTCTTC	CASSLNFRDRVQGVMEFF
TRBV5-1	NA	NA	TRBJ1-2	14	TGCGCCAGCAGCCCCCAAGGACGGACTAATGGCTACACCTTC	CASSPQGRTNGYTF
TRBV19	NA	NA	TRBJ1-1	14	TGTGCCAGTAGTTCCTTCTTCTCCAACACTGAAGCTTTCTTT	CASSSFFSNTEAFF
TRBV28	NA	NA	TRBJ1-4	15	TGTGCCAGCAGTTCAGGGGTGGGTCCGCTTGAAAAACTGTTTTTT	CASSSGVGPLEKLFF
TRBV3-1/TRBV3-2	NA	NA	TRBJ1-4	16	TGTGCCAGCAGCCCTCTCAGTGGTTTAACTAATGAAAAACTGTTTTTT	CASSPLSGLTNEKLFF
TRBV5-3	NA	NA	TRBJ1-1	12	TGTGCCAGAAGCTTGACTGGTTCTGAAGCTTTCTTT	CARSLTGSEAFF
TRBV28	TRBD1	NA	TRBJ1-2	14	TGTGCCAGCAGTATACAGGGGGTCCATCCGGGCTACACCTTC	CASSIQGVHPGYTF
TRBV19	TRBD2	NA	TRBJ2-3	17	TGTGCCAGTAGTATACGGCTAGCGGGGGGTTCCGCGGAGGCGCAGTATTTT	CASSIRLAGGSAEAQYF
TRBV18	NA	NA	TRBJ2-3	16	TGTGCCAGCTCACCACTACAGGGTGTGAGCACAGATACGCAGTATTTT	CASSPLQGVSTDTQYF
TRBV7-7	TRBD2	few	TRBJ2-4	17	TGTGCCAGGCCCGGGACTAACACCGAAGAGGGCAAAAACATTCAGTACTTC	CARPGTNTEEGKNIQYF
TRBV5-1	NA	NA	TRBJ2-3	13	TGCGCCAGCAGCTCGTCCGGGAGAGATACGCAGTATTTT	CASSSSGRDTQYF
TRBV6-1	NA	NA	TRBJ1-6	14	TGTGCCAGCAGTGAAGGGTTGAGTAATTCACCCCTCCACTTT	CASSEGLSNSPLHF